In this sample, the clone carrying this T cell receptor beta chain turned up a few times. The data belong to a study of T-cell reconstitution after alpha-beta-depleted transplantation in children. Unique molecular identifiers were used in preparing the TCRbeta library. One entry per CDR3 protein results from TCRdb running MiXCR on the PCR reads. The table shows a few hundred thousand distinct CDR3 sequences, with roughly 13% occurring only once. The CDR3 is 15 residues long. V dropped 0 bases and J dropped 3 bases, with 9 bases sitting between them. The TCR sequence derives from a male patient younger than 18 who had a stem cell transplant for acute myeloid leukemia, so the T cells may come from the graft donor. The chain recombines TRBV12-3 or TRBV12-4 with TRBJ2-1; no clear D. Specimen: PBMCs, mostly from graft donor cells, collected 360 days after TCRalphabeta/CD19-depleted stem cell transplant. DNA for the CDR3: TGTGCCAGCAGTTTAGCAGAGAAGTTCTACAATGAGCAGTTCTTC. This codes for CASSLAEKFYNEQFF.